The next 27 T cell receptor beta chains were all read from a single sample in a study of blood T cell repertoires in COVID-19. Data came from immunoSEQ multiplex PCR; TCRdb stores just in-frame clones and leaves some out. The sample lists a few hundred thousand clones; more than 80% were seen once. The sequenced sample consisted of peripheral blood. All receptors come from a woman aged 25-40 years with active or convalescent COVID-19.

This rearrangement joins TRBV5-6 to TRBJ2-7; tentative D call: TRBD1 (6 bases). V was trimmed by 2 bases and J by 3 bases, leaving 18 bases between them. CDR1 is SGHDT, CDR2 YYEEEE, per germline. The CDR3 length is 16 residues. Here the CDR3 DNA reads TGTGCCAGCAGCTTTCTCGCGGCAGGGGCATTCTACGAGCAGTACTTC. Translated: CASSFLAAGAFYEQYF.

The J gene is TRBJ1-1, the V gene TRBV19; a possible D gene is TRBD1 (5 bases). CDR3 length: 15 residues. Trimming removed 5 bases at V and 4 bases at J, with 17 bases between. Germline CDR1 is LNHDA and CDR2 is SQIVND (reference sequence). CDR3 in DNA: TGTGCCAGTAGTCCGGCCGGGGGTCGGATCACTGAAGCTTTCTTT. It specifies CASSPAGGRITEAFF.

The chain couples TRBV7-2 to TRBJ2-4, with 8 bases aligning to TRBD1. The CDR3 totals 14 residues. J lost 9 bases, V lost 2 bases, and 6 bases had no gene match. Germline V gene sequence: CDR1 SGHTA, CDR2 FQGNSA. The CDR3 sequence: CASSLKDRGGIQYF. The CDR3, as DNA: TGTGCCAGCAGCTTAAAAGACAGGGGCGGCATTCAGTACTTC.

V gene TRBV7-2 combines with J gene TRBJ1-1; TRBD1 might be the D (5 bases). The germline gives CDR1 SGHTA, CDR2 FQGNSA. This CDR3 comprises 16 residues. Trimming stripped 1 base from V and 0 bases from J, with 12 bases between. CDR3 region: CASSLDRWGLNTEAFF. CDR3 bases: TGTGCCAGCAGCTTAGACAGGTGGGGATTGAACACTGAAGCTTTCTTT.

A word on this clone: The same CDR3 can be traced to other DNA sequences in this sample. The chain recombines TRBV19 with TRBJ2-3; 8 bases align to TRBD2. The V gene end was trimmed by 3 bases and the J gene end by 3 bases; junction bases not matched to a gene: 5. The length of the CDR3 is 15 residues. The germline V gene has CDR1 LNHDA and CDR2 SQIVND (reference sequence). The CDR3 sequence: CASSIPAGGTDTQYF. The CDR3, as DNA: TGTGCCAGTAGTATTCCCGCGGGGGGAACAGATACGCAGTATTTT.

This rearrangement joins TRBV2 to TRBJ1-5; D gene ambiguous. Trimming pared 5 bases from V and 0 bases from J, leaving 8 bases between. This CDR3 has 14 residues. Germline CDR1 and CDR2: SNHLY and FYNNEI. The DNA for the CDR3 is TGTGCCAGCAGTACAGCCACTAGCAATCAGCCCCAGCATTTT. Its protein is CASSTATSNQPQHF.

This clone appeared a few times. This sequence joins TRBV5-1 and TRBJ1-2, with no clear D. Germline loops: CDR1 SGHRS, CDR2 YFSETQ. This CDR3 has 13 residues. Trimming stripped 3 bases from V and 0 bases from J, with 6 bases between. This CDR3 is CASSSSSNYGYTF. The CDR3 bases are TGCGCCAGCAGCTCGAGTTCTAACTATGGCTACACCTTC. Together with reference TRBV5-1 and TRBJ1-2, the CDR3 gives the full variable domain: KAGVTQTPRYLIKTRGQQVTLSCSPISGHRSVSWYQQTPGQGLQFLFEYFSETQRNKGNFPGRFSGRQFSNSRSEMNVSTLELGDSALYLCASSSSSNYGYTFGSGTRLTVV.

The rearrangement joins TRBV28 to TRBJ2-3; tentative D call: TRBD2 (7 bases). The germline CDR1 and CDR2 sequences are MDHEN and SYDVKM. The germline V and J ends were trimmed by 2 bases and 4 bases, with 13 bases remaining between them. CDR3 size: 15 residues. The CDR3 bases are TGTGCCAGCAGTTTAGTGAGGGGGGGGGCAGATACGCAGTATTTT. It is translated as CASSLVRGGADTQYF.

The chain carries TRBV4-1 and TRBJ1-2; D may be TRBD1 (5 bases). Germline V lookup: CDR1 MGHRA, CDR2 YSYEKL. The CDR3 loop spans 18 amino acids. Trimming cost V 2 bases and J 2 bases, with 21 bases left between them. For the CDR3, the DNA is TGCGCCAGCAGCCAAATGATAACGATTTTTCAGGGAAACTATGGCTACACCTTC. It specifies CASSQMITIFQGNYGYTF.

This sequence joins TRBV18 and TRBJ2-1, with D unresolved. CDR3 length equals 12 residues. Per germline, CDR1 KGHSH and CDR2 LQKENI. Trimming stripped 0 bases from V and 9 bases from J, with 6 bases between. CDR3 in DNA: TGTGCCAGCTCACCACCGGCGGTTGAGCAGTTCTTC. This translates into CASSPPAVEQFF. The full variable domain, completed using reference TRBV18 and TRBJ2-1, is NAGVMQNPRHLVRRRGQEARLRCSPMKGHSHVYWYRQLPEEGLKFMVYLQKENIIDESGMPKERFSAEFPKEGPSILRIQQVVRGDSAAYFCASSPPAVEQFFGPGTRLTVL.

The chain is built from TRBV5-6 and TRBJ1-2; 7 bases agree with TRBD1. Germline loops: CDR1 SGHDT, CDR2 YYEEEE. There are 15 residues in the CDR3. With V trimmed by 4 bases and J by 2 bases, 8 bases remained unmatched. DNA of the CDR3: TGTGCCAGCAGCGGGGAGACAGGGCCGAACTATGGCTACACCTTC. Translating it yields CASSGETGPNYGYTF.

This chain links TRBV30 with TRBJ1-2, with 8 bases lining up with TRBD1. This CDR3 is 13 amino acids long. The V gene's germline CDR1 is GTSNPN and CDR2 SVGIG (reference sequence). The V gene end was trimmed by 3 bases and the J gene end by 7 bases; junction bases not matched to a gene: 7. This chain's CDR3 is CAWSPTGVGGYTF. The CDR3 nucleotides are TGTGCCTGGAGCCCGACAGGGGTGGGTGGCTACACCTTC.

This chain links TRBV6-2 or TRBV6-3 with TRBJ1-5, with a tentative D call TRBD1 (5 bases). The CDR3 runs 13 residues. Trimming pared 6 bases from V and 4 bases from J, leaving 10 bases between. The germline V gene has CDR1 MNHEY and CDR2 SVGEGT. As DNA, the CDR3 is TGTGCCAGCAGCCTAAGGACAAATCAGCCCCAGCATTTT. It specifies CASSLRTNQPQHF.

This clone was recorded a few times. The gene calls are TRBV5-4 and TRBJ2-1; D is unresolved. This CDR3 is 11 amino acids long. The V gene's germline CDR1 is SGHNT and CDR2 YYREEE (reference sequence). Trimming took off 0 bases at V and 15 bases at J, with 10 bases between the two ends. The CDR3 loop reads CASSLGEVRFF. The CDR3 DNA sequence: TGTGCCAGCAGCTTGGGTGAGGTGAGGTTCTTC.

The chain couples TRBV7-9 to TRBJ2-2; TRBD1 matches at 12 bases. V was clipped by 3 bases and J by 2 bases; unmatched bases: 4. Germline V gives CDR1 SEHNR, CDR2 FQNEAQ (reference sequence). The CDR3 is made up of 17 amino acids. This chain's CDR3 is CASSFKGTGGNTGELFF. The CDR3 bases are TGTGCCAGCAGCTTTAAGGGGACAGGGGGCAACACCGGGGAGCTGTTTTTT.

This chain links TRBV5-1 with TRBJ1-2, with 7 bases matching TRBD1. V was pared by 0 bases and J by 4 bases, with 9 bases of the junction left unmatched. The CDR3 consists of 16 residues. The germline CDR1 and CDR2 sequences are SGHRS and YFSETQ. CDR3 residues: CASSLGAGTESYGYTF. The CDR3 DNA is TGCGCCAGCAGCTTGGGGGCCGGGACAGAATCCTATGGCTACACCTTC. Full variable domain (remainder filled in from reference TRBV5-1 and TRBJ1-2): KAGVTQTPRYLIKTRGQQVTLSCSPISGHRSVSWYQQTPGQGLQFLFEYFSETQRNKGNFPGRFSGRQFSNSRSEMNVSTLELGDSALYLCASSLGAGTESYGYTFGSGTRLTVV.

The chain joins TRBV11-3 to TRBJ1-6; 10 bases are a match to TRBD1. V lost 4 bases and J lost 6; bases outside the gene matches: 3. The germline V gene has CDR1 SGHNT and CDR2 YENEEA. CDR3 length equals 15 residues. CDR3 sequence: CASSSGQGLNSPLHF. The DNA of the CDR3 is TGTGCCAGCAGCTCGGGACAGGGGCTTAATTCACCCCTCCACTTT.

The chain links TRBV6-5 to TRBJ1-6; 7 bases line up with TRBD1. The length of the CDR3 is 15 residues. V shed 6 bases, J shed 4 bases, and the junction held 6 bases outside the gene matches. From germline, CDR1 is MNHEY and CDR2 SVGAGI. CDR3 sequence (DNA): TGTGCCAGCAGAACCAGACAGGGTTATAATTCACCCCTCCACTTT. Its protein is CASRTRQGYNSPLHF.

This chain links TRBV6-2 or TRBV6-3 with TRBJ2-3; 7 positions agree with TRBD1. V shed 5 bases and J 2 bases; nucleotides not matched to a gene: 7. Germline V CDR1 and CDR2: MNHEY, SVGEGT. The CDR3 is made up of 15 amino acids. The CDR3 DNA is TGTGCCAGCAGTACCTACAGGGGTTCCACAGATACGCAGTATTTT. It specifies CASSTYRGSTDTQYF.

In DNA form, the CDR3 reads TGTGCCAGCAGTTACGTGGGAGGTCAGCCCCAGCATTTT. Amino acid sequence: CASSYVGGQPQHF. V usage is TRBV6-5 and J usage is TRBJ1-5, with D uncertain. Trimming shortened V by 2 bases and J by 6 bases, and 8 bases separated the two germline ends. Germline loops: CDR1 MNHEY, CDR2 SVGAGI. The CDR3 has 13 residues.

DNA of the CDR3: TGTGCCAGCAGCCCCCAGGGCCCACGACCCCACGAGCAGTACTTC. The encoded protein is CASSPQGPRPHEQYF. The rearrangement uses TRBV13 and TRBJ2-7, with a possible D match to TRBD1 (5 bases). Germline-derived CDR1 and CDR2 are PRHDT and FYEKMQ (reference sequence). V shed 5 bases and J shed 5 bases, with 19 bases lying between them. This CDR3 has 15 amino acids.

J is TRBJ1-2 and V is TRBV12-5; D is possibly TRBD1 (5 bases). CDR3 length: 20 amino acids. The V gene's germline CDR1 is LGHNT and CDR2 FRNRAP. V was cut by 4 bases and J by 2 bases, with 29 bases left in between. The CDR3 nucleotides read TGTGCTAGTGGTTCCCCGACCCGGGCTGGGGCCAAATCCATAAACTATGGCTACACCTTC. Translation gives CASGSPTRAGAKSINYGYTF.

The chain joins TRBV15 to TRBJ2-5; 7 bases align to TRBD1. This CDR3 spans 16 amino acids. The V gene's germline CDR1 is LNHNV and CDR2 YYDKDF (reference sequence). J gave up 3 bases and V 2 bases, and 9 bases lay outside the gene matches. CDR3 in amino acids: CATSRLRGQGEETQYF. CDR3 DNA: TGTGCCACCAGCAGACTTCGCGGGCAGGGGGAAGAGACCCAGTACTTC.

This clone appeared a few times. J is TRBJ2-1 and V is TRBV6-7; maybe TRBD2 (7 bases). TRBV6-7 falls under the ORF class, with uncertain function. Trimming stripped 2 bases from V and 7 bases from J, with 18 bases between. CDR3 size: 16 residues. CDR3 in amino acids: CASSYPLGGAQNEQFF. The CDR3 DNA reads as TGTGCCAGCAGTTACCCCCTTGGGGGGGCGCAGAATGAGCAGTTCTTC.

In this sample, this clone turned up a few times. The gene calls are TRBV18 and TRBJ2-3; D is unclear. V dropped 3 bases and J dropped 1 base, with 20 bases sitting between them. CDR3 length equals 18 residues. The V gene's germline CDR1 is KGHSH and CDR2 LQKENI. The CDR3 is CASSPAPLRAYGTDTQYF. Here the CDR3 DNA reads TGTGCCAGCTCACCGGCCCCACTACGAGCATACGGCACAGATACGCAGTATTTT.

This chain connects TRBV24-1 to TRBJ2-5; TRBD1 might be the D (6 bases). There are 14 residues in the CDR3. V was cut by 3 bases and J by 5 bases, with 12 bases left in between. Germline values: CDR1 KGHDR, CDR2 SFDVKD. The CDR3 nucleotides are TGTGCCACCAGTGATGACACAGGGAATGAGACCCAGTACTTC. Translation: CATSDDTGNETQYF.

This sequence joins TRBV4-1 and TRBJ2-7; D is unresolved. The V gene's germline CDR1 is MGHRA and CDR2 YSYEKL. With 2 bases removed from V and 1 base from J, the gap between germline ends came to 12 bases. The CDR3 spans 15 residues. For the CDR3, the DNA is TGCGCCAGCAGCCAAACTGATGCTGTATCCTACGAGCAGTACTTC. This encodes CASSQTDAVSYEQYF.